These T cell receptor beta chains were read from a single sample in a study of shared clonotypes between healthy human individuals. Profiled with immunoSEQ multiplex PCR; TCRdb holds only in-frame clones, not every one. Seen here are 2 million to 2.5 million clones, 85% to 95% observed once, and the top ten hold roughly 0.34%. The sequenced sample was naive CD4+ T cells from PBMCs. The origin of the receptors is a man younger than 30 in good health. Some clones in this sample may be carry-over from other donors' samples. Each CDR3 is given with its conserved first and last residue. The D gene is left open where the match is weak. Some rows have no size entry. The others give once, few or many, or a class for an expanded clone.

d_call j_call v_call clone_size cdr3_aa cdr3_nt
NA TRBJ2-5 TRBV7-8 few CASSPVETQYF TGTGCCAGCAGCCCCGTGGAGACCCAGTACTTC
TRBD1 TRBJ1-1 TRBV28 once CASSLITGTGNTEAFF TGTGCCAGCAGTTTAATTACCGGGACAGGGAACACTGAAGCTTTCTTT
TRBD1 TRBJ1-4 TRBV5-1 NA CASSSDRQGEKLFF TGCGCCAGCAGCTCGGACAGGCAGGGGGAAAAACTGTTTTTT
NA TRBJ1-4 TRBV6-1 NA CASKGQTNEKLFF TGTGCCAGCAAAGGGCAGACTAATGAAAAACTGTTTTTT
TRBD1 TRBJ1-6 TRBV27 NA CASSPRGDLSSPLHF TGTGCCAGCAGTCCCAGGGGGGACTTGAGTTCACCCCTCCACTTT
NA TRBJ1-1 TRBV18 NA CASSPLGSGTEAFF TGTGCCAGCTCACCCCTGGGTAGCGGGACTGAAGCTTTCTTT
TRBD2 TRBJ2-3 TRBV29-1 NA CSDLSGRTDTQYF TGCAGCGACCTGAGCGGGAGGACAGATACGCAGTATTTT
NA TRBJ2-5 TRBV28 NA CASRLYRAPSTQYF TGTGCCAGCAGACTTTACAGGGCCCCATCGACCCAGTACTTC
NA TRBJ2-3 TRBV11-2 NA CASSFGGIGSDTQYF TGTGCCAGCAGCTTTGGCGGGATTGGTTCAGATACGCAGTATTTT
NA TRBJ1-2 TRBV2 NA CASGGGPRGGYTF TGTGCCAGCGGGGGCGGGCCAAGAGGGGGCTACACCTTC
NA TRBJ2-3 TRBV21-1 NA CASRYTSGIAETDTQYF TGTGCCAGCAGGTATACTTCCGGGATAGCCGAAACAGATACGCAGTATTTT
TRBD1 TRBJ1-4 TRBV6-1 NA CASSALTGGGEEKLFF TGTGCCAGCAGTGCACTAACAGGGGGCGGTGAAGAAAAACTGTTTTTT
NA TRBJ1-5 TRBV21-1 many CASSKEDGTGGFVGNQPQHF TGTGCCAGCAGCAAAGAGGATGGGACAGGGGGCTTTGTGGGCAATCAGCCCCAGCATTTT
TRBD1 TRBJ2-4 TRBV27 NA CASRTRTGKNIQYF TGTGCCAGCAGGACACGGACAGGCAAAAACATTCAGTACTTC
NA TRBJ1-1 TRBV10-3 once CAISKLARDANTEAFF TGTGCCATCAGCAAGTTAGCTCGGGACGCCAACACTGAAGCTTTCTTT
NA TRBJ1-2 TRBV19 once CASKEFVMGANYGYTF TGTGCCAGTAAAGAATTCGTAATGGGGGCTAACTATGGCTACACCTTC
NA TRBJ1-5 TRBV27 NA CASRLAGLGNQPQHF TGTGCCAGCCGGTTAGCGGGGTTGGGCAATCAGCCCCAGCATTTT
NA TRBJ1-2 TRBV7-8 NA CASSLANGRATYGYTF TGTGCCAGCAGCTTAGCGAACGGGAGGGCCACTTATGGCTACACCTTC
NA TRBJ2-3 TRBV9 NA CASSVVSHTDTQYF TGTGCCAGCAGCGTAGTCTCCCACACAGATACGCAGTATTTT
NA TRBJ2-7 TRBV2 NA CASTESRAGRSYEQYF TGTGCCAGCACCGAGTCGAGGGCGGGCCGCTCCTACGAGCAGTACTTC
NA TRBJ1-2 TRBV5-6 once CASSLGQGERYTF TGTGCCAGCAGCTTGGGCCAGGGTGAGCGCTACACCTTC
NA TRBJ1-4 TRBV10-2 NA CASSRTVVSEKLFF TGCGCCAGCAGTCGGACGGTAGTAAGTGAAAAACTGTTTTTT
NA TRBJ1-5 TRBV18 NA CASHGGGSQPQHF TGTGCCAGCCACGGCGGGGGAAGTCAGCCCCAGCATTTT
NA TRBJ1-2 TRBV9 NA CASSVSGAYGYTF TGTGCCAGCAGCGTATCGGGGGCCTATGGCTACACCTTC